The rows below give T cell receptor beta chains drawn from one sample of a study of T cells and copy number aberrations in small-cell lung cancer. Clones were sequenced by immunoSEQ multiplex PCR, and TCRdb holds only the in-frame ones, with some missing. The data contain around 2,300 clones, 60% to 85% of them singletons. The material sequenced was tumor tissue. These TCRs come from a man in his sixties with small cell lung cancer. Both conserved end residues are part of each CDR3. The D gene is left open where the match is weak. Clone size is shown for a subset of rows, as once, few, many or a class of expanded clone.

TRBV5-6	-	-	TRBJ1-1	TGTGCCAGCAGCTTGCCCGGTCTGTTCACTGAAGCTTTCTTT	CASSLPGLFTEAFF
TRBV7-2	-	-	TRBJ2-1	TGTGCCAGCAGCTTAGACTCCAGCTCCTACAATGAGCAGTTCTTC	CASSLDSSSYNEQFF
TRBV11-1	TRBD2	-	TRBJ2-7	TGTGCCAGCAGCTTAGGGACTAGGAGTTACGAGCAGTACTTC	CASSLGTRSYEQYF
TRBV29-1	-	-	TRBJ2-1	TGCAGCGTTGAGGGCGGAAGGAAGCAGTTCTTC	CSVEGGRKQFF
TRBV9	-	-	TRBJ2-5	TGTGCCAGCAGCGTAGATCCCGACAGGTTAGAGACCCAGTACTTC	CASSVDPDRLETQYF
TRBV6-5	TRBD1	-	TRBJ1-5	TGTGCCAGCAAAGGGACAGGGGCGCAGGGGCAGCCCCAGCATTTT	CASKGTGAQGQPQHF
TRBV18	-	-	TRBJ2-3	TGTGCCAGCTCACCATGGCAGTCTAACACAGATACGCAGTATTTT	CASSPWQSNTDTQYF
TRBV11-2	-	-	TRBJ2-7	TGTGCCAGCAGCCCCCGCCGGTACGAGCAGTACTTC	CASSPRRYEQYF
TRBV30	TRBD1	few	TRBJ1-6	TGTGCCTGGAGTGGGACAGGGGGCTCTTCCCCCCTCCACTTT	CAWSGTGGSSPLHF
TRBV7-2	TRBD1	-	TRBJ2-2	TGTGCCAGCAGCGTAACCGGGACAGGGGGCTTCGGGGAGCTGTTTTTT	CASSVTGTGGFGELFF
TRBV7-3	-	-	TRBJ2-2	TGTGCCAGCACCCCAGAGAACACCGGGGAGCTGTTTTTT	CASTPENTGELFF
TRBV2	-	-	TRBJ1-2	TGTGCCAGCAGTGAAAGCCGAGGTGGCGGCCTCGGGGGCTACACCTTC	CASSESRGGGLGGYTF
TRBV4-2	TRBD2	-	TRBJ2-3	TGTGCCACGACCCGAGCGGGGATCACAGATACGCAGTATTTT	CATTRAGITDTQYF
TRBV27	-	-	TRBJ2-7	TGTGCCAGCAGCTCCAGATCCATAGGCGGCAGCCGAACCTACGAGCAGTACTTC	CASSSRSIGGSRTYEQYF
TRBV7-9	-	-	TRBJ2-7	TGTGCCAGCAGCTTAGTGCCGGGGATCGACGAGCAGTACTTC	CASSLVPGIDEQYF
TRBV4-1	TRBD1	-	TRBJ1-2	TGCGCCAGCAGCCAAATCAGGGGGCGCGGTGGCTACACCTTC	CASSQIRGRGGYTF
TRBV7-8	-	-	TRBJ2-2	TGTGCCAGCAGCTTAGTTTTAGCGCTCGCCGGGGAGCTGTTTTTT	CASSLVLALAGELFF
TRBV23-1	-	-	TRBJ1-2	TGCGCCAGCAGGAGACAGAAGGCGAACTATGGCTACACCTTC	CASRRQKANYGYTF
TRBV28	TRBD2	-	TRBJ2-1	TGTGCCAGCAGAACTAGCGGGGGGAACAATGAGCAGTTCTTC	CASRTSGGNNEQFF
TRBV19	TRBD2	once	TRBJ2-5	TGTGCCAGTAGCTCGAGATGGGGGAGCGGGGAAGTACAAGAGACCCAGTACTTC	CASSSRWGSGEVQETQYF
TRBV7-9	TRBD2	once	TRBJ2-7	TGTGCCAGCAAGCTAGCGGGAGGACCTACCTACGAGCAGTACTTC	CASKLAGGPTYEQYF
TRBV30	-	-	TRBJ2-1	TGTGCCTGGAGTAGGGTGGATTACAATGAGCAGTTCTTC	CAWSRVDYNEQFF
TRBV5-4	TRBD2	few	TRBJ2-7	TGTGCCAGCTCAGCAGGACTAGCCTACGAGCAGTACTTC	CASSAGLAYEQYF
TRBV30	-	-	TRBJ1-4	TGTGCCTGGAGTACTTCAGGGGCGGGTGAAAAACTGTTTTTT	CAWSTSGAGEKLFF
TRBV6-1	-	large	TRBJ2-5	TGTGCCGGGTCTAGCCAAGAGACCCAGTACTTC	CAGSSQETQYF
TRBV28	TRBD1	-	TRBJ1-6	TGTGCCAGCAGTTTCCCAATCAGGACAGGTGATTCACCCCTCCACTTT	CASSFPIRTGDSPLHF
TRBV6-5	-	-	TRBJ2-3	TGTGCCAGCAGTTACTCCCAGGGGGATACGCAGTATTTT	CASSYSQGDTQYF
TRBV6-5	-	-	TRBJ2-7	TGTGCCAGCAGTTACTCTTTAGGGGGCTCCTACGAGCAGTACTTC	CASSYSLGGSYEQYF
TRBV7-8	TRBD2	-	TRBJ2-1	TGTGCCAGTCAAACGGCGGGAGGGACGGGTGAGCAGTTCTTC	CASQTAGGTGEQFF
TRBV7-2	-	-	TRBJ1-4	TGTGCCAGCAGCTTAAGGGACTTTAATGAAAAACTGTTTTTT	CASSLRDFNEKLFF
TRBV6-7	-	-	TRBJ2-7	TGTGCCAGCAGTCCCCCTAGTGCAGGGTGGAACGAGCAGTACTTC	CASSPPSAGWNEQYF
TRBV5-1	TRBD1	-	TRBJ1-2	TGCGCCAGCAGCGTGACAGGGACCGGCTATGGCTACACCTTC	CASSVTGTGYGYTF
TRBV29-1	-	-	TRBJ1-1	TGCAGCGTTGCAGAGAACACTGAAGCTTTCTTT	CSVAENTEAFF
TRBV28	TRBD1	-	TRBJ2-7	TGTGCCAGCAGCTCCGTAGGGACAGGGAATCTCTACGAGCAGTACTTC	CASSSVGTGNLYEQYF
TRBV7-6	-	-	TRBJ2-5	TGTGCCAGCAGCATGGGACGCCAAGAGACCCAGTACTTC	CASSMGRQETQYF
TRBV15	-	few	TRBJ1-4	TGTGCCACCAGCAGAGACAGGCTCGCAACTAATGAAAAACTGTTTTTT	CATSRDRLATNEKLFF
TRBV6-5	-	-	TRBJ2-1	TGTGCCAGCAGCCCCAGGTATGCCAATGAGCAGTTCTTC	CASSPRYANEQFF
TRBV19	-	-	TRBJ1-5	TGTGCCAGTAGTATAGGGAGATATAGCAATCAGCCCCAGCATTTT	CASSIGRYSNQPQHF
TRBV6-5	TRBD2	-	TRBJ2-3	TGTGCCAACAGTTATGCGGGGGACCGTGGCACAGATACGCAGTATTTT	CANSYAGDRGTDTQYF
TRBV5-6	TRBD1	few	TRBJ2-2	TGTGCCAGCAGCTTGTTCAGGGGGACCGGGGAGCTGTTTTTT	CASSLFRGTGELFF
TRBV30	-	once	TRBJ2-5	TGTGCCCAGAAACTGGAGGGAGAGACCCAGTACTTC	CAQKLEGETQYF
TRBV4-3	TRBD2	large	TRBJ2-5	TGCGCCAGCAGCCCGCAAGGACTAGCACAAGAGACCCAGTACTTC	CASSPQGLAQETQYF
TRBV5-4	-	few	TRBJ2-6	TGTGCCAGCAGCTTGGTGGCCAACGTCCTGACTTTC	CASSLVANVLTF
TRBV27	TRBD1	-	TRBJ2-3	TGTGCCAGCAGTCCCCGGACAGGGGGGCGGGATACGCAGTATTTT	CASSPRTGGRDTQYF
TRBV15	-	-	TRBJ2-1	TGTGCCACCAGCAGAGATCGGGTAGCTGGGGATGAGCAGTTCTTC	CATSRDRVAGDEQFF
TRBV2	-	-	TRBJ2-3	TGTGCCAGCAGAAGGACGCCTAGCACAGATACGCAGTATTTT	CASRRTPSTDTQYF
TRBV7-3	TRBD2	-	TRBJ2-3	TGTGCCAGCAGCTACAGCGGGGGGAGATGGGATATGCAGTATTTT	CASSYSGGRWDMQYF
TRBV9	-	-	TRBJ2-7	TGTGCCAGCAGCGTAGTTCCAGACGGGGCCGTAGAGCAGTACTTC	CASSVVPDGAVEQYF
TRBV18	TRBD2	few	TRBJ2-1	TGTGCCAGCTCAGCACTAGCGGGCGCCGCCTACAATGAGCAGTTCTTC	CASSALAGAAYNEQFF
TRBV4-2	-	-	TRBJ1-1	TGTGCCAGCAGCCAAGGGGGGGGCTCGGCTTTCTTT	CASSQGGGSAFF
TRBV4-1	-	-	TRBJ2-5	TGCGCCAGCAGCCCCGACTGGGGGGAGACCCAGTACTTC	CASSPDWGETQYF
TRBV7-9	-	-	TRBJ2-7	TGTGCCAGCAGCTTAGATGGAGGCTACGAGCAGTACTTC	CASSLDGGYEQYF
TRBV2	-	-	TRBJ2-7	TGTGCCAGCAGTGAAGATGGGACACATACCTACGAGCAGTACTTC	CASSEDGTHTYEQYF